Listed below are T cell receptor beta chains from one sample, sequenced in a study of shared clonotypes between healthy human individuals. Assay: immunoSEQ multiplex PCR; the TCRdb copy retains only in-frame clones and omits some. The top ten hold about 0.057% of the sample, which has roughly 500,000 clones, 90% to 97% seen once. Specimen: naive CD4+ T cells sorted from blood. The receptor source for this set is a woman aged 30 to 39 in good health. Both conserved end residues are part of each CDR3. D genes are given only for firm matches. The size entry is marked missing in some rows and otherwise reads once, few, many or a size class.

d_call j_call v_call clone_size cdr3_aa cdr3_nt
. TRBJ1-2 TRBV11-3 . CASSLVGAGIYGYTF TGTGCCAGCAGCTTAGTTGGTGCAGGCATCTATGGCTACACCTTC
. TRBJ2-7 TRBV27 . CASSSRVGVGSEQYF TGTGCCAGCAGTTCGAGGGTGGGAGTGGGGTCCGAGCAGTACTTC
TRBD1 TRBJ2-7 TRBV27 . CASSRQGGGEQYF TGTGCCAGCAGTCGACAGGGGGGTGGCGAGCAGTACTTC
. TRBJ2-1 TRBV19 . CASSISRGSYNEQFF TGTGCCAGTAGTATATCCAGGGGATCCTACAATGAGCAGTTCTTC
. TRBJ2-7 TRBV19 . CASSLPGFTYEQYF TGTGCCAGTAGCCTTCCTGGGTTCACCTACGAGCAGTACTTC
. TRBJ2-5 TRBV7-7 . CASSRTRWGETQYF TGTGCCAGCAGCCGTACTCGTTGGGGCGAGACCCAGTACTTC
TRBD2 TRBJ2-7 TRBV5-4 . CASSRGTMPSYEQYF TGTGCCAGCAGCCGCGGGACTATGCCCTCCTACGAGCAGTACTTC
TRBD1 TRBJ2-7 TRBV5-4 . CASSPGTEPSYEQYF TGTGCCAGCAGCCCCGGGACAGAGCCTTCCTACGAGCAGTACTTC
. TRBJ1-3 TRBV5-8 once CASSSGATIYF TGTGCCAGCAGCTCGGGAGCCACCATATATTTT
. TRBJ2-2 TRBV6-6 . CASSRLSYTGELFF TGTGCCAGCAGTAGACTTTCATACACCGGGGAGCTGTTTTTT
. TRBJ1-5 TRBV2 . CASSDYRALPQHF TGTGCCAGCAGTGATTACCGGGCTTTACCCCAGCATTTT
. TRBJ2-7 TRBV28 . CASRSLPTYEQYF TGTGCCAGCAGGAGCTTGCCCACCTACGAGCAGTACTTC
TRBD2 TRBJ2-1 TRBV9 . CASSERETPLNEQFF TGTGCCAGCAGCGAGCGGGAGACCCCTTTGAATGAGCAGTTCTTC
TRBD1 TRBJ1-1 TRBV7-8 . CASSPPSGGLIEAFF TGTGCCAGCAGCCCCCCATCAGGGGGGCTTATTGAAGCTTTCTTT
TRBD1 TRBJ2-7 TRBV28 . CASRPGTVGEQYF TGTGCCAGCAGACCTGGGACAGTTGGGGAGCAGTACTTC
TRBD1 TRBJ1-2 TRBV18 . CASSSPGQGNYGYTF TGTGCCAGCTCATCACCGGGACAGGGAAACTATGGCTACACCTTC